The present entry profiles one T cell receptor beta chain with its context. The target antigen is unknown. Here immunoSEQ multiplex PCR was the method, and the copy in TCRdb shows in-frame clones only, minus some. Of 130,000 or so clones listed, about 82% were seen once; the top ten hold 7.9%. CDR3 size: 15 residues. Germline V lookup: CDR1 LNHDA, CDR2 SQIVND (reference sequence). Trimming took 7 bases from V and 0 from J, leaving 13 bases between them. The record originates from a study of T cell responses to AZD1222 COVID-19 vaccine. Study-wide results and limits: Two doses of AZD1222 preceded a rise in Spike-specific TCR breadth and depth. With dominance at 160-218 and 743-854, vaccine-associated CD4 TCRs spanned spike. Nearly half of unique spike-specific TCRs reportedly avoided B.1.351 and B.1.1.7 mutated regions. The donors showed a predominance of white British ancestry and of females, with possible underestimation of clonal diversity.

This specimen was peripheral blood, taken 28 days after the second dose of the MenACWY control vaccine. This rearrangement joins TRBV19 to TRBJ1-3, with D possibly matching TRBD1 (5 bases). The TCR originated in an adult who received the MenACWY meningococcal vaccine as a control. CDR3 sequence reads: CASTAIGGSGNTIYF. For the CDR3, the DNA is TGTGCCAGTACCGCTATTGGGGGCTCTGGAAACACCATATATTTT.